A selection of T cell receptor beta chains follows, all from one sample in a study of blood T cell repertoires in COVID-19. Produced via immunoSEQ multiplex PCR; TCRdb's table is partial and in-frame only. The table includes about 200,000 clones, approximately 87% detected once. Sequencing was performed on peripheral blood. The receptors originated from a woman between 70 and 85 years old with acute or convalescent COVID-19. Each CDR3 is given with its conserved first and last residue. Each record gives: CDR3 protein, CDR3 DNA, V gene, clone size, J gene, D gene. A D gene is named only where the DNA matches it firmly. Clone sizes are given selectively: once, few, many, or a class where the clone is expanded.

CASSIVVHSSRFSEQYF,TGTGCCAGTAGTATAGTGGTACATAGTAGCCGCTTCTCGGAGCAGTACTTC,TRBV19,.,TRBJ2-7,.
CASSIASSNQPQHF,TGTGCCAGTAGTATTGCCAGTAGCAATCAGCCCCAGCATTTT,TRBV19,many,TRBJ1-5,.
CASSGQGGDYGYTF,TGCGCCAGCAGCGGACAGGGAGGGGACTATGGCTACACCTTC,TRBV5-1,.,TRBJ1-2,TRBD1
CASSSNNQPQHF,TGTGCCAGCAGTTCCAATAATCAGCCCCAGCATTTT,TRBV25-1,.,TRBJ1-5,.
CASSLMFNTGNEQFF,TGTGCCAGCAGCCTTATGTTTAACACGGGCAATGAGCAGTTCTTC,TRBV5-5,.,TRBJ2-1,.
CASSLGVGGAHEQYF,TGTGCCAGCAGCTTAGGGGTGGGGGGAGCGCACGAGCAGTACTTC,TRBV11-2,.,TRBJ2-7,.
CASSQKTGGAAGELFF,TGCGCCAGCAGCCAGAAGACAGGGGGCGCCGCCGGGGAGCTGTTTTTT,TRBV4-3,few,TRBJ2-2,TRBD1
CASSHLAGGPSGELFF,TGTGCCAGCAGCCACCTAGCGGGGGGGCCGAGCGGGGAGCTGTTTTTT,TRBV3-1/TRBV3-2,.,TRBJ2-2,TRBD2
CASSHPGADYEQYF,TGTGCCAGCAGCCATCCAGGGGCGGACTACGAGCAGTACTTC,TRBV3-1/TRBV3-2,.,TRBJ2-7,.
CASSESGAKNTEAFF,TGTGCCAGCAGTGAAAGTGGGGCGAAGAACACTGAAGCTTTCTTT,TRBV6-4,.,TRBJ1-1,.
CASSQDLRGLAGGTTGELFF,TGTGCCAGCAGCCAAGATCTGAGGGGACTAGCGGGAGGTACCACCGGGGAGCTGTTTTTT,TRBV4-2,.,TRBJ2-2,TRBD2
CASSPRGRGTEAFF,TGTGCCAGCAGCCCTAGAGGTAGAGGCACTGAAGCTTTCTTT,TRBV3-1/TRBV3-2,.,TRBJ1-1,.
CASSSLAGGPGEQYF,TGTGCCAGCAGCTCTCTAGCGGGGGGGCCGGGCGAGCAGTACTTC,TRBV5-6,few,TRBJ2-7,TRBD2
CASSLDLAGGRDTQYF,TGTGCCAGCAGCTTGGACCTCGCGGGGGGGCGGGATACGCAGTATTTT,TRBV5-5,.,TRBJ2-3,TRBD2
CASSHSARVVDTQYF,TGTGCCAGCTCACACTCAGCGCGGGTCGTGGATACGCAGTATTTT,TRBV18,.,TRBJ2-3,.
CASIGQGAPNYGYTF,TGTGCCAGCATAGGACAAGGGGCCCCTAACTATGGCTACACCTTC,TRBV6-5,.,TRBJ1-2,.
CASSLAAGANYGYTF,TGTGCCAGCAGCTTAGCGGCGGGAGCTAACTATGGCTACACCTTC,TRBV7-9,.,TRBJ1-2,.
CASSHGLASSYEQYF,TGTGCCAGCAGCCACGGACTAGCGAGCTCCTACGAGCAGTACTTC,TRBV3-1/TRBV3-2,once,TRBJ2-7,TRBD2
CASSLGLAFPTNEKLFF,TGTGCCAGCAGCTTAGGGTTAGCCTTTCCAACTAATGAAAAACTGTTTTTT,TRBV11-2,few,TRBJ1-4,.
CAAGNNYGYTF,TGTGCCGCGGGGAATAACTATGGCTACACCTTC,TRBV28,.,TRBJ1-2,.
CATRQGASTGELFF,TGTGCCACCAGACAGGGGGCTTCCACCGGGGAGCTGTTTTTT,TRBV19,.,TRBJ2-2,TRBD1
CASSPRDRDYEQYF,TGTGCCAGCTCACCAAGGGACAGAGACTACGAGCAGTACTTC,TRBV18,.,TRBJ2-7,TRBD1
CASSYIGRQSYGYTF,TGTGCCAGCAGTTACATAGGGCGACAGTCCTATGGCTACACCTTC,TRBV6-5,.,TRBJ1-2,.
CASSASSGTGGRLPLLAYEQYF,TGCGCCAGCAGCGCCTCGTCCGGGACAGGGGGCCGTCTACCCCTCCTGGCCTACGAGCAGTACTTC,TRBV5-1,.,TRBJ2-7,TRBD1
CAISESGSPRGELFF,TGTGCCATCAGTGAGTCCGGGTCGCCCAGAGGGGAGCTGTTTTTT,TRBV10-3,.,TRBJ2-2,.
CASSLEGLYGYTF,TGCGCCAGCAGCTTGGAAGGACTTTATGGCTACACCTTC,TRBV5-1,.,TRBJ1-2,.
CASSPSGNYGYTF,TGTGCCAGCTCACCGTCCGGGAACTATGGCTACACCTTC,TRBV18,.,TRBJ1-2,.
CASSYSSVDTQYF,TGTGCCAGCAGTTACTCGAGCGTGGATACGCAGTATTTT,TRBV6-5,.,TRBJ2-3,.
CASSYGGKTNEKLFF,TGTGCCAGCAGTTACGGAGGGAAAACTAATGAAAAACTGTTTTTT,TRBV6-2/TRBV6-3,.,TRBJ1-4,.
CASSRQGRYEQYF,TGTGCCAGCAGTCGACAGGGAAGGTACGAGCAGTACTTC,TRBV3-1/TRBV3-2,.,TRBJ2-7,TRBD1
CSVALAVSLRIWGETQYF,TGCAGCGTTGCTCTAGCGGTATCGCTAAGGATATGGGGAGAGACCCAGTACTTC,TRBV29-1,.,TRBJ2-5,TRBD2
CASGTSGAYEQYF,TGTGCCAGCGGGACTAGCGGTGCCTACGAGCAGTACTTC,TRBV18,.,TRBJ2-7,TRBD2
CASSQRTGAGTGELFF,TGTGCCAGCAGCCAACGGACAGGGGCCGGCACCGGGGAGCTGTTTTTT,TRBV14,once,TRBJ2-2,TRBD1
CASSQDTGLGGNSPLHF,TGCGCCAGCAGCCAAGATACGGGTCTAGGGGGTAATTCACCCCTCCACTTT,TRBV4-1,.,TRBJ1-6,.
CASSLGVLGRDTDTQYF,TGCGCCAGCAGCTTGGGAGTATTGGGGCGCGATACAGATACGCAGTATTTT,TRBV5-1,.,TRBJ2-3,.
CASSHRTGGSSPLHF,TGTGCCAGCAGCCATAGGACGGGGGGATCTTCACCCCTCCACTTT,TRBV6-4,.,TRBJ1-6,.
CASSSLKPGGTGELFF,TGTGCCAGCAGCTCACTAAAACCCGGGGGCACCGGGGAGCTGTTTTTT,TRBV11-3,.,TRBJ2-2,.